Included here is one TCR beta chain sequence, with context. The V end was cut by 5 bases, the J end by 2 bases, with 13 bases between. The CDR3 is 14 amino acids. Looked up from germline, CDR1 is SEHNR and CDR2 is FQNEAQ (reference sequence). Generated by immunoSEQ multiplex PCR, the TCRdb table keeps only in-frame clones and is missing some. The sample lists approximately 70,000 clones; roughly nine tenths were seen once. These data originate in a study of blood T cell repertoires in COVID-19. Study details: The United States, Italy and Spain provided the acute and convalescent COVID-19 samples.

Seattle researchers signed up patients amid active infection and tracked them longitudinally. The rearrangement uses TRBV7-9 and TRBJ2-7; no clear D. Sequencing input: peripheral blood. This clonotype was sampled from a man aged 50 or older with COVID-19, enrolled during active disease. CDR3: CASSVSGPAYEQYF. CDR3 nucleotides: TGTGCCAGCAGCGTCAGTGGGCCCGCCTACGAGCAGTACTTC.